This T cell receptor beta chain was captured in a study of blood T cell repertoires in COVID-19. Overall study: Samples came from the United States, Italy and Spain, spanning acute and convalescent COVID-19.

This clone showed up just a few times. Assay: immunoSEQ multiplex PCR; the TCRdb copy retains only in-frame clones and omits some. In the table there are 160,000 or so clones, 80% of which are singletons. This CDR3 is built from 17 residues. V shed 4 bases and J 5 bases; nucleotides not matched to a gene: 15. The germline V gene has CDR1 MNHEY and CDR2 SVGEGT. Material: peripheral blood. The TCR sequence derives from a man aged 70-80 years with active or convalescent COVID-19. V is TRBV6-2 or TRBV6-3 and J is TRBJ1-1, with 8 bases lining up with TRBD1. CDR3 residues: CASSLPPQGAIGTEAFF. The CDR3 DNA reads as TGTGCCAGCAGTTTACCGCCTCAGGGGGCGATTGGGACTGAAGCTTTCTTT.